The 25 T cell receptor beta chains given below trace back to one sample, sequenced in a study of T cells in tuberculosis. Repertoires were generated with immunoSEQ multiplex PCR, while TCRdb's copy carries only in-frame clones and drops some. The sample comprises several thousand clones, over 90% of which are singletons, and under 14% rests with the top ten. Input material: PBMCs. The receptor source for this set is an adult with tuberculosis.

The chain carries TRBV9 and TRBJ2-3; TRBD1 might be the D (6 bases). CDR1 is SGDLS and CDR2 is YYNGEE in the germline V gene. The germline V and J ends were trimmed by 4 bases and 6 bases, with 18 bases remaining between them. The CDR3 runs 15 residues. The CDR3 loop reads CASSLTGSVGDTQYF. CDR3 sequence (DNA): TGTGCCAGCAGCCTGACAGGATCCGTAGGGGATACGCAGTATTTT.

In its sample, this clone was seen once. The chain has TRBV27 and TRBJ2-7, with 13 nucleotides matching TRBD2. Germline CDR1 is MNHEY and CDR2 is SMNVEV (reference sequence). The V segment lost 6 bases and the J segment 4 bases; nucleotides outside the gene matches: 9. CDR3 length: 16 amino acids. The CDR3 region is CASRTITSGGVYEQYF. Here the CDR3 DNA reads TGTGCCAGCAGGACGATAACTAGCGGGGGGGTTTACGAGCAGTACTTC.

The V gene is TRBV30, the J gene TRBJ2-5, with TRBD1 matching over 9 bases. The CDR3 sequence is 12 residues long. Germline trimming cut 3 bases from V and 9 bases from J; bases unmatched to any gene: 5. Looked up from germline, CDR1 is GTSNPN and CDR2 is SVGIG (reference sequence). The CDR3 is CAWRTTGGPQYF. In DNA, the CDR3 is TGTGCCTGGAGGACTACAGGGGGCCCCCAGTACTTC.

The CDR3 DNA reads TGTGCCAGCGCCGGGGGCGGGAGCACTGAAGCTTTCTTT. Residues: CASAGGGSTEAFF. The chain carries TRBV27 and TRBJ1-1; tentatively, D is TRBD1 (6 bases). The length of the CDR3 is 13 residues. CDR1 is MNHEY and CDR2 is SMNVEV in the germline V gene (reference sequence). Trimming removed 8 bases at V and 4 bases at J, with 14 bases between.

This clone was recorded once. V is TRBV5-1 and J is TRBJ2-1; 9 bases agree with TRBD2. Per the germline V gene, CDR1 is SGHRS and CDR2 is YFSETQ. With V trimmed by 4 bases and J by 8 bases, 13 bases remained unmatched. This CDR3 has 16 residues. CDR3 nucleotide sequence: TGCGCCAGCAGCCTAGATATAGCGGGAGCCGCGGATGAGCAGTTCTTC. It specifies CASSLDIAGAADEQFF.

J is TRBJ1-2 and V is TRBV25-1; D is ambiguous. CDR3 length equals 11 residues. From germline, CDR1 is MGHDK and CDR2 SYGVNS. The ends were cut back, 1 base at V and 5 bases at J, with 2 bases in the middle. Here the CDR3 DNA reads TGTGCCAGCAGTGAATCATATGGCTACACCTTC. Amino acids: CASSESYGYTF.

Regarding this clone: Other DNA sequences from this sample encode an identical CDR3 as well. V gene TRBV7-6 combines with J gene TRBJ1-2; D is unclear. Germline-derived CDR1 and CDR2 are SGHVS and FNYEAQ. The CDR3 spans 13 residues. The V end was cut by 1 base, the J end by 4 bases, with 7 bases between. CDR3 in amino acids: CASSLGEFYGYTF. CDR3 nucleotides: TGTGCCAGCAGCTTAGGGGAGTTCTATGGCTACACCTTC. The whole variable domain, remainder taken from reference TRBV7-6 and TRBJ1-2, is GAGVSQSPRYKVTKRGQDVALRCDPISGHVSLYWYRQALGQGPEFLTYFNYEAQQDKSGLPNDRFSAERPEGSISTLTIQRTEQRDSAMYRCASSLGEFYGYTFGSGTRLTVV.

This clone was observed a handful of times. The rearrangement links TRBV4-1 to TRBJ2-2; 13 positions agree with TRBD2. CDR3 length equals 18 residues. In germline, CDR1 is MGHRA, CDR2 YSYEKL. V lost 2 bases, J lost 8 bases, and 11 bases stayed unmatched. The CDR3: CASSQKAGTSGIRGELFF. CDR3 nucleotide sequence: TGCGCCAGCAGCCAAAAGGCCGGGACTAGCGGGATTAGGGGGGAGCTGTTTTTT.

The chain combines TRBV7-9 with TRBJ2-5, with 10 bases identical to TRBD2. The ends lost 4 bases at V and 5 bases at J; junction bases unmatched: 4. Germline lookup yields CDR1 SEHNR and CDR2 FQNEAQ (reference sequence). CDR3 length equals 14 residues. CDR3 nucleotide sequence: TGTGCCAGCAGCTCAGGACTAGCGGTTGAGACCCAGTACTTC. Protein product: CASSSGLAVETQYF.

The chain is built from TRBV11-2 and TRBJ1-3; 10 positions match TRBD1. The ends lost 3 bases at V and 2 bases at J; junction bases unmatched: 1. The CDR3 has 15 amino acids. The germline V gene encodes CDR1 SGHAT and CDR2 FQNNGV. CDR3 bases: TGTGCCAGCAGCTTCGGACAGGGGGCTGGAAACACCATATATTTT. It yields the protein CASSFGQGAGNTIYF.

The chain has TRBV7-2 and TRBJ2-5; weak D call: TRBD1 (7 bases). The CDR3 is made up of 14 amino acids. V lost 6 bases to trimming and J lost 5 bases, with 16 bases between them. Looked up from germline, CDR1 is SGHTA and CDR2 is FQGNSA. DNA for the CDR3: TGTGCCAGCAGGCACCCAGGGGGAGGTGAGACCCAGTACTTC. This sequence encodes CASRHPGGGETQYF.

This chain connects TRBV5-6 to TRBJ1-1; D not resolved. The V end lost 2 bases, the J end lost 0 bases, and 11 bases lay between the germline ends. This CDR3 has 15 residues. The germline gives CDR1 SGHDT, CDR2 YYEEEE. This chain's CDR3 is CASSFSPTLNTEAFF. The CDR3 DNA follows: TGTGCCAGCAGCTTCTCTCCTACCTTGAACACTGAAGCTTTCTTT.

The V and J genes are TRBV6-1 and TRBJ1-2, with D uncertain. Germline V gene sequence: CDR1 MNHNS, CDR2 SASEGT. V gave up 2 bases and J gave up 9 bases, with 16 bases separating them. This CDR3 is built from 14 residues. CDR3 DNA sequence: TGTGCCAGCAGTGAACTTCCGTATGAGTATCGCTACACCTTC. As protein: CASSELPYEYRYTF.

The V gene is TRBV4-1, the J gene TRBJ2-1; D is possibly TRBD1 (5 bases). Germline CDR1 reads MGHRA; CDR2 reads YSYEKL. This CDR3 has 12 residues. Trimming took 5 bases from V and 7 from J, leaving 9 bases between them. The CDR3 loop is CASSSQGNEQFF. DNA for the CDR3: TGCGCCAGCAGCTCCCAGGGAAATGAGCAGTTCTTC.

This rearrangement joins TRBV5-6 to TRBJ1-2; perhaps TRBD1 as D (6 bases). Germline loops: CDR1 SGHDT, CDR2 YYEEEE. The V end lost 3 bases, the J end lost 8 bases, and 14 bases lay between the germline ends. The CDR3 loop spans 13 amino acids. CDR3 bases: TGTGCCAGCAGCTCCTACAGGGTATGGGGCTACACCTTC. Encoded protein: CASSSYRVWGYTF.

The chain carries TRBV6-6 and TRBJ1-5; 7 bases fit TRBD1. The V and J ends lost 4 bases and 6 bases, in that order; junction bases with no gene match: 9. CDR1 and CDR2 from the germline V gene are MNHNY and SVGAGI (reference sequence). This CDR3 is 15 amino acids long. In DNA, the CDR3 is TGTGCCAGCAGTTCCGAGACAGGGAGTCGTCAGCCCCAGCATTTT. Translating it yields CASSSETGSRQPQHF.

The chain carries TRBV9 and TRBJ2-5; 10 nucleotides line up with TRBD2. Germline lookup yields CDR1 SGDLS and CDR2 YYNGEE. V lost 5 bases, J lost 2 bases, and 9 bases stayed unmatched. The CDR3 is made up of 16 amino acids. The DNA for the CDR3 is TGTGCCAGCAGTGCCTTTACTAGCGGGGCACAAGAGACCCAGTACTTC. This gives the protein CASSAFTSGAQETQYF.

In its sample, this clone was seen once. This chain links TRBV27 with TRBJ2-1; possibly TRBD1 for D (5 bases). Germline V gene lookup returns CDR1 MNHEY and CDR2 SMNVEV (reference sequence). V lost 8 bases and J 1 base, leaving 15 bases between the germline ends. This CDR3 is 15 amino acids long. This CDR3 is CASSPASGSYNEQFF. The CDR3 coding sequence is TGTGCCAGCTCCCCTGCCTCAGGGTCCTACAATGAGCAGTTCTTC.

The chain links TRBV7-9 to TRBJ2-1, with 7 positions matching TRBD2. The V and J ends lost 5 bases and 8 bases, in that order; junction bases with no gene match: 21. The germline V gene encodes CDR1 SEHNR and CDR2 FQNEAQ (reference sequence). This CDR3 is built from 18 residues. The CDR3 sequence: CASSPRRQWGGPFYEQFF. The CDR3 DNA follows: TGTGCCAGCAGCCCCCGCCGCCAGTGGGGAGGGCCCTTCTATGAGCAGTTCTTC. The full variable domain, with the rest looked up from reference TRBV7-9 and TRBJ2-1, is DTGVSQNPRHKITKRGQNVTFRCDPISEHNRLYWYRQTLGQGPEFLTYFQNEAQLEKSRLLSDRFSAERPKGSFSTLEIQRTEQGDSAMYLCASSPRRQWGGPFYEQFFGPGTRLTVL.

The rearrangement uses TRBV10-3 and TRBJ1-2; D is unresolved. The CDR3 is made up of 13 amino acids. Germline V CDR1 and CDR2: ENHRY, SYGVKD. V gave up 6 bases and J gave up 3 bases, with 11 bases separating them. For the CDR3, the DNA is TGTGCCATCAGGGCAGGAACGTACTATGGCTACACCTTC. It yields the protein CAIRAGTYYGYTF.

The chain couples TRBV7-8 to TRBJ2-1; 7 bases line up with TRBD2. The CDR3 runs to 17 residues. V shed 0 bases and J 4 bases; nucleotides not matched to a gene: 9. The germline CDR1 and CDR2 sequences are SGHVS and FQNEAQ. In nucleotides, the CDR3 is TGTGCCAGCAGCTTAGCAGTCGGGCTAGCGGATTACAATGAGCAGTTCTTC. It specifies CASSLAVGLADYNEQFF.

In its sample, this clone was seen once. The CDR3 region is CASSFRLAGGPGTGELFF. In DNA form, the CDR3 reads TGTGCCAGCAGCTTCCGACTAGCGGGAGGGCCGGGCACCGGGGAGCTGTTTTTT. V gene TRBV7-6 combines with J gene TRBJ2-2; 14 nucleotides align to TRBD2. V trimming: 3 bases; J trimming: 4 bases; junction bases outside the gene matches: 7. The length of the CDR3 is 18 residues. CDR1 and CDR2 (germline): SGHVS, FNYEAQ.

This chain uses TRBV7-6 with TRBJ1-6, with D perhaps TRBD1 (6 bases). This CDR3 comprises 14 residues. The germline V gene has CDR1 SGHVS and CDR2 FNYEAQ. Trimming removed 5 bases at V and 5 bases at J, with 10 bases between. The CDR3: CASSPGQHNSPLHF. The CDR3 DNA follows: TGTGCCAGCAGCCCCGGACAGCATAATTCACCCCTCCACTTT.

This clone was seen only once. V and J are TRBV15 and TRBJ1-2, with no clear D. The germline gives CDR1 LNHNV, CDR2 YYDKDF (reference sequence). Trimming cost V 3 bases and J 3 bases, with 17 bases left between them. The CDR3 sequence is 16 residues long. The CDR3 DNA follows: TGTGCCACCAGCAGGGTCTATTACGGGAAGGACTATGGCTACACCTTC. This codes for CATSRVYYGKDYGYTF.

The chain couples TRBV30 to TRBJ1-5, with a tentative D call TRBD1 (5 bases). Germline-derived CDR1 and CDR2 are GTSNPN and SVGIG (reference sequence). Between the trimmed V and J ends, which lost 4 bases and 5 bases, there was a span of 12 bases. The CDR3 spans 13 residues. This CDR3 is CAWNLRVDQPQHF. CDR3 DNA: TGTGCCTGGAATCTCAGGGTTGATCAGCCCCAGCATTTT. Drawing the rest from reference TRBV30 and TRBJ1-5, the complete variable domain is SQTIHQWPATLVQPVGSPLSLECTVEGTSNPNLYWYRQAAGRGLQLLFYSVGIGQISSEVPQNLSASRPQDRQFILSSKKLLLSDSGFYLCAWNLRVDQPQHFGDGTRLSIL.